This TCR beta chain is from a study of cytomegalovirus exposure and HLA in healthy donors (dated by TCRdb to about 2017). In terms of the full investigation: According to a later analysis, one platform produced both the roughly 130 validation repertoires and the 730 or so repertoires of the first cohort. A separate validation cohort of some 130 different subjects was used in addition to the 666-subject first cohort. The study combined high-throughput TCR immunosequencing, statistical association of individual TCRs with disease status, and machine learning to predict cytomegalovirus infection status. The study was designed to test whether signatures of past pathogen exposure could be identified by cataloging public T cell receptors. Study-level results and caveats: A total of 150 or so TCR beta chains were listed by the study as associated with cytomegalovirus. A later analysis lacked HLA typing for the validation cohort, so it scored co-occurrence in that cohort across all 130 or so repertoires. The authors suggested that the approach could potentially be extended to other disease states and immunological phenotypes. The classifier was reported to diagnose cytomegalovirus status with high specificity and sensitivity in both the original cohort and the validation cohort. In vitro tests confirmed that a few of the cytomegalovirus-associated TCR beta chains recognize cytomegalovirus antigens. Across donors, most TCR sequences were observed very rarely, whereas some public TCRs were present in many individuals. In a later analysis, TCRs clustered in the first cohort were found to also tend to co-occur in the 120 or so validation repertoires, with approximately 95% of cluster scores above 0.

Separate from the roughly 700-subject first cohort, the validation cohort of some 130 subjects was the group to which the donors belonged. Receptors were amplified or captured by the immunoSEQ multiplex PCR assay. The authors' analysis ran thus. A statistical classification framework was developed to diagnose cytomegalovirus status using the catalog of TCR beta chain sequences. Drawn from immuneACCESS, this table holds only the in-frame rearrangements with V and J called that TCRdb kept. Clones are partly lost; checked studies trace under half to an unresolved V gene and leave the rest unexplained. D and trimming come from the DNA, and the V and J calls and clone size come from that table. A total of about 110,000 clones appear in this sample, around 95% of them only once. The top ten clonotypes cover 0.65% to 0.7% of the sample. The CDR3 measures 15 amino acids from cysteine to phenylalanine. Only CDR3 DNA remains: 45 bases, in frame from the first base. Via the germline V gene, CDR1 is SGHTA and CDR2 FQGNSA. V is trimmed back by 1 base and J by 7 bases, and the junction contains 6 bases that no gene match accounts for.

Of note for this clone: This receptor's antigen is unknown. Base qualities are not provided; no much larger clone lies one nucleotide away.

Specimen: PBMCs. This receptor was taken from a woman aged 18-29 years in good health and CMV-seronegative. The V and J genes are TRBV7-2 and TRBJ2-7; 11 nucleotides in the junction match TRBD1. The DNA sequence is as follows: TGTGCCAGCAGCTTAGAAGGGACAGGGGGTCGGGAGCAGTACTTC. It encodes CASSLEGTGGREQYF.